The clone carrying this T cell receptor beta chain is a singleton in its sample. What it binds is not known. A quantity of about 0.45 to 1 ug RNA underwent reverse transcription using random hexamers. The TCR beta CDR3 was amplified by immunoSEQ multiplex PCR across 54 Vbeta, 13 Jbeta. TCRdb re-called the immunoSEQ multiplex PCR reads through MiXCR, storing one row per CDR3 protein. Here the sample spans approximately 83,000 distinct CDR3 sequences, about 93% being singletons. The entry originates in a study of CD8 T cells in Susac syndrome. From blood CD8+ and CD4+ T cells, TCR beta sequences were generated. Study observations and caveats: The study conceded that relatively few individuals underwent its TCR sequencing and HLA analysis.

Trimming cost V 0 bases and J 6 bases; bases outside gene matches: 5. This CDR3 has 13 amino acids. CDR1 and CDR2 (germline): DFQATT, SNEGSKA (reference sequence). The sequence came from a human donor with Susac syndrome. The sample taken for sequencing was CD8+ T cells from PBMCs. The chain carries TRBV20-1 and TRBJ2-7; 7 positions agree with TRBD1. CDR3: CSARDSRDSEQYF. The CDR3 coding sequence is TGCAGTGCTAGAGATAGCCGGGACAGCGAGCAGTACTTC.